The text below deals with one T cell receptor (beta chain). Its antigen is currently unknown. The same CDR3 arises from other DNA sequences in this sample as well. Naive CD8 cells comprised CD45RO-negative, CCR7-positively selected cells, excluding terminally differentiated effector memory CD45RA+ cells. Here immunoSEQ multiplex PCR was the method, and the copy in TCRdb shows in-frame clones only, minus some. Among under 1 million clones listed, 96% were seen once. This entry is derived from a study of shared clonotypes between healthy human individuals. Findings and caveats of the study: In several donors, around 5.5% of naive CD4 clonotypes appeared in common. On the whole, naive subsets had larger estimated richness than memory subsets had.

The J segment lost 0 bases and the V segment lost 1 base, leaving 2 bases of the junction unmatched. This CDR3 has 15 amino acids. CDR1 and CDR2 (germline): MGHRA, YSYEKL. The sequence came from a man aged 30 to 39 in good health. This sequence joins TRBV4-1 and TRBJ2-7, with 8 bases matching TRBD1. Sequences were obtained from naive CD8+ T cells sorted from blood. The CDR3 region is CASSQGGQGSYEQYF. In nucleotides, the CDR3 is TGCGCCAGCAGCCAAGGTGGACAGGGCTCCTACGAGCAGTACTTC.